This TCR beta chain was identified during a study of T cells expressing NK-cell markers. Study overall: Seropositivity for HCMV was found in seven of the eight sequenced donors, with one seronegative. Study-wide results and caveats: These same clonotypes (in a few donors) also led the CD3+CD56-NKG2C+ fraction. Each of over 5 donors carried dominant NKG2C+ clonotypes accounting for about 1.0-7.0% of CD8+ T cells.

CDR1 is MGHRA, CDR2 YSYEKL, per germline. There are 17 residues in the CDR3. Following a re-call of the 5' RACE reads, TCRdb has one entry per CDR3 protein and lacks DNA. The listing contains about 550,000 distinct CDR3 sequences. In the case of this clonotype: Its antigen is not known.

The chain has TRBV4-1 and TRBJ2-1; the D call from TCRdb, TRBD2, cannot be confirmed without DNA. What was sequenced was blood T cells: a sorted CD56 or NKG2C T cell subset, CD4+ or CD8+ T cells, or bulk PBMC T cells (not recorded which). This TCR was sampled from a man younger than 30 in good health. The CDR3 is CASSQLSGRESYNEQFF.